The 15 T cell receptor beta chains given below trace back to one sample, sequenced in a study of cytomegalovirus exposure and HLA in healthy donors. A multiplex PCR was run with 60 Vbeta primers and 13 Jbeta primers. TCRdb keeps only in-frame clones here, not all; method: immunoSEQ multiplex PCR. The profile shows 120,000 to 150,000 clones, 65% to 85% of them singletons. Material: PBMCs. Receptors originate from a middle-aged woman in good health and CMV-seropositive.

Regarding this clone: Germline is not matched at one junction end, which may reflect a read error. CDR3 nucleotide sequence: TGTGCCAGCTCACACGGACGCCCCGGGGACTTC. This encodes CASSHGRPGDF. The V call is TRBV18, the J call TRBJ2-7, with TRBD2 as a possible D gene (5 bases). Germline lookup yields CDR1 KGHSH and CDR2 LQKENI. This CDR3 spans 11 amino acids.

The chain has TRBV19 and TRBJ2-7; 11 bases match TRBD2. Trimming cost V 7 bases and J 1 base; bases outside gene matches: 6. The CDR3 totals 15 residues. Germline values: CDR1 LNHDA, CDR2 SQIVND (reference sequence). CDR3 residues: CASTTLAGGSYEQYF. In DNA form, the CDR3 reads TGTGCCAGTACTACCCTAGCGGGGGGTTCCTACGAGCAGTACTTC.

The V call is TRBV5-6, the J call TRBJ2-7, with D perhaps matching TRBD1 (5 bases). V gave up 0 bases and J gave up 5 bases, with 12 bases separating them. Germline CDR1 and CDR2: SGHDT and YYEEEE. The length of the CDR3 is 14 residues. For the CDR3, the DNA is TGTGCCAGCAGCTTGGAGCAGGGTGGAGACGAGCAGTACTTC. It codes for CASSLEQGGDEQYF.

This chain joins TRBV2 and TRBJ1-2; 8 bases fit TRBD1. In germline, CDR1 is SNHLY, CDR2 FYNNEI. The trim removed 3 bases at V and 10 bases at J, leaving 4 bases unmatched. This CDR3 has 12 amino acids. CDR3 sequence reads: CASSETGADYTF. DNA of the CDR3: TGTGCCAGCAGTGAGACAGGGGCCGACTACACCTTC.

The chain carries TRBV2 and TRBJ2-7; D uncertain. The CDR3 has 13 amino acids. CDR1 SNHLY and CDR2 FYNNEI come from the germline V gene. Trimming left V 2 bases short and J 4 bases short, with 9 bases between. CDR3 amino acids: CASSELAVYEQYF. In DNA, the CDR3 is TGTGCCAGCAGTGAACTCGCGGTTTACGAGCAGTACTTC.

CDR3 region: CSALDGTAALAKNIQYF. The CDR3 nucleotides read TGCAGCGCTCTTGATGGGACAGCCGCCCTGGCCAAAAACATTCAGTACTTC. The chain carries TRBV29-1 and TRBJ2-4; TRBD1 aligns across 7 bases. J lost 1 base, V lost 7 bases, and 16 bases had no gene match. This CDR3 comprises 17 residues. The germline V gene has CDR1 SQVTM and CDR2 ANQGSEA.

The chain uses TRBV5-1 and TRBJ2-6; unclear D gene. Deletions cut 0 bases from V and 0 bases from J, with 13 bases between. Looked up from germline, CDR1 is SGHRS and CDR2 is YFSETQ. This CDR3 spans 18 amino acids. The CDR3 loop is CASSLGRLEPSGANVLTF. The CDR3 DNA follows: TGCGCCAGCAGCTTGGGCCGGCTAGAACCCTCTGGGGCCAACGTCCTGACTTTC.

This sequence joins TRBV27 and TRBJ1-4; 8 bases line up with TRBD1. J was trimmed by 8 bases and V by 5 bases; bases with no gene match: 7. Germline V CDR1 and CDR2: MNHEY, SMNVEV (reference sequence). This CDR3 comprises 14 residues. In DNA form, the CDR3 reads TGTGCCAGCAGTCCTCGACAGGGGCGGGAAAAACTGTTTTTT. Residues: CASSPRQGREKLFF.

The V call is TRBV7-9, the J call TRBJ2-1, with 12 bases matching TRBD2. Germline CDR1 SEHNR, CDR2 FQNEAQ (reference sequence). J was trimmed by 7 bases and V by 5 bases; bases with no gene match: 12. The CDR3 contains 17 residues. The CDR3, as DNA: TGTGCCAGCAGCCCACGGGAGACTAGCGGGAGTGGTAATGAGCAGTTCTTC. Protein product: CASSPRETSGSGNEQFF.

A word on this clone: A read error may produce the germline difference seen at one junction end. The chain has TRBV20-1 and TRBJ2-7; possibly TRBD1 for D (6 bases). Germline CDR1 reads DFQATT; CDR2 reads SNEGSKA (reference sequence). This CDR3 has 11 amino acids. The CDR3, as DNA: TGCAGTGCTAGCGGGGCAGGGGTTCCCGGCTTC. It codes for CSASGAGVPGF.

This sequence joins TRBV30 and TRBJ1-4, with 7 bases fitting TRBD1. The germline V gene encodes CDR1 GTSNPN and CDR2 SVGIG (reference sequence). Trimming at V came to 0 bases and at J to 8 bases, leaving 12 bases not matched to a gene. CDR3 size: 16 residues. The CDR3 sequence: CAWSVETGNLFEKLFF. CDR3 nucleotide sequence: TGTGCCTGGAGTGTTGAGACAGGGAACTTATTCGAAAAACTGTTTTTT.

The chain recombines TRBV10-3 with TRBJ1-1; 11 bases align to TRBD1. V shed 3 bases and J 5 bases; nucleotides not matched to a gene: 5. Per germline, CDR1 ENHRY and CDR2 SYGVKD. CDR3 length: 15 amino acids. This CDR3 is CAISDTGTGGTEAFF. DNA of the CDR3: TGTGCCATCAGTGATACCGGGACAGGGGGGACTGAAGCTTTCTTT.

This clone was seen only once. CDR3 residues: CASSRRGPPQHGYTF. DNA for the CDR3: TGTGCCAGTAGCCGTAGGGGGCCCCCGCAGCATGGCTACACCTTC. This rearrangement joins TRBV19 to TRBJ1-2; 7 bases fit TRBD1. The ends lost 6 bases at V and 6 bases at J; junction bases unmatched: 13. In germline, CDR1 is LNHDA, CDR2 SQIVND (reference sequence). This CDR3 spans 15 amino acids.

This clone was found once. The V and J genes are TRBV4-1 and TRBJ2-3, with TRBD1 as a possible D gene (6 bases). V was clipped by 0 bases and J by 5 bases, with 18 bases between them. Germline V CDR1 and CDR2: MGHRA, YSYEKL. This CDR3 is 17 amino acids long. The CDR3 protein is CASSQEKKGGIRDTQYF. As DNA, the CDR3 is TGCGCCAGCAGCCAAGAAAAGAAAGGGGGAATTCGAGATACGCAGTATTTT.

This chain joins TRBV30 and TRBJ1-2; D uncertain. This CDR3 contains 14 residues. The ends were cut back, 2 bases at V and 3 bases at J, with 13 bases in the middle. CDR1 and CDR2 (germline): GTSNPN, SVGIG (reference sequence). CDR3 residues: CAWSLTRGDYGYTF. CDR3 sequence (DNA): TGTGCCTGGAGTTTGACCAGAGGTGACTATGGCTACACCTTC.